The T cell receptor beta chain described here comes from a study of cytomegalovirus exposure and HLA in healthy donors. Note on this clone: Germline and junction disagree at one end, which may indicate a read error.

The primer mix had 60 Vbeta and 13 Jbeta primers. Clones were read by immunoSEQ multiplex PCR, and TCRdb kept only the in-frame ones, dropping some. The sample holds 100,000 or so clones, approximately 78% seen once. CDR3 length: 15 residues. Germline V gene sequence: CDR1 SEHNR, CDR2 FQNEAQ (reference sequence). The rearrangement joins TRBV7-9 to TRBJ1-1, with D possibly being TRBD1 (5 bases). The receptor was derived from a woman aged 40 to 50 in good health and CMV-seropositive. The sequencing sample was made of PBMCs. CDR3 sequence (DNA): TGTTCCAGCAGCTTATCTCATACAGGTGGGACTGAAGCTTTCTTT. Translating gives CSSSLSHTGGTEAFF. Combining the CDR3 with reference TRBV7-9 and TRBJ1-1 gives the whole variable domain DTGVSQNPRHKITKRGQNVTFRCDPISEHNRLYWYRQTLGQGPEFLTYFQNEAQLEKSRLLSDRFSAERPKGSFSTLEIQRTEQGDSAMYLCSSSLSHTGGTEAFFGQGTRLTVV.